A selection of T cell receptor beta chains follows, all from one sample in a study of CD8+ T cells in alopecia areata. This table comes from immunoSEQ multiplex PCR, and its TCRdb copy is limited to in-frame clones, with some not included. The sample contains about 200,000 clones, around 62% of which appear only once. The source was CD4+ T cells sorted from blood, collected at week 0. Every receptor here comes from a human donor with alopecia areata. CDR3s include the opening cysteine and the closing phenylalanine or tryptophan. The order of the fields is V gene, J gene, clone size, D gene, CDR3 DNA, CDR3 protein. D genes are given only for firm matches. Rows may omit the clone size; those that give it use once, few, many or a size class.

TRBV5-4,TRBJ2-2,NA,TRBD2,TGTGCCAGCAGCGAGGGACTAGCGGGAGCCCAAAACACCGGGGAGCTGTTTTTT,CASSEGLAGAQNTGELFF
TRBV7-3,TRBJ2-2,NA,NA,TGTGCCAGCAGCCTCGGTGGGAGGAACACCGGGGAGCTGTTTTTT,CASSLGGRNTGELFF
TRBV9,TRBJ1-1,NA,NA,TGTGCCAGCACCAAACTGAACACTGAAGCTTTCTTT,CASTKLNTEAFF
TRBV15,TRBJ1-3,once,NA,TGTGCCACCAGCAGGGGACCCAGCTCTGGAAACACCATATATTTT,CATSRGPSSGNTIYF
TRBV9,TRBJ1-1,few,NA,TGTGCCAGCAGCGTAAGGGCGGAAGCACGTGAAGCTTTCTTT,CASSVRAEAREAFF
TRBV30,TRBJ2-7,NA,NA,TGTGCCTGGAGAGGAGGATCCTACGAGCAGTACTTC,CAWRGGSYEQYF
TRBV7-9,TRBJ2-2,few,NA,TGTGCCAGCAGCTTACTCGGGGCCACCGGGGAGCTGTTTTTT,CASSLLGATGELFF
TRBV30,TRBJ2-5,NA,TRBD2,TGTGCCTGGAGCTTTCGACTAGCGGGGGGCAAGACCCAGTACTTC,CAWSFRLAGGKTQYF
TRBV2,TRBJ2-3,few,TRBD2,TGTGCCAGCAGTGGGACTAGCGGGGGGGCATATACGCAGTATTTT,CASSGTSGGAYTQYF
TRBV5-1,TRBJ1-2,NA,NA,TGCGCCAGCAGCCCAAAGGCCCCGCGGGACTATGGCTACACCTTC,CASSPKAPRDYGYTF
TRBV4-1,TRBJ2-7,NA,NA,TGCGCCAGCAGCCAAGGTGAAGTAACCTACGAGCAGTACTTC,CASSQGEVTYEQYF
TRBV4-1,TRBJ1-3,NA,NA,TGCGCCAGCAGCCAAGTTCCCCGGGGTAACGGAAACACCATATATTTT,CASSQVPRGNGNTIYF
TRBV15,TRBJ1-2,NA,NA,TGTGCCACCAGCTCCCAAGGGTTAAACTATGGCTACACCTTC,CATSSQGLNYGYTF
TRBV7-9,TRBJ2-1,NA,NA,TGTGCCAGCAGCTCACGCGGTAGCTCCTACAATGAGCAGTTCTTC,CASSSRGSSYNEQFF
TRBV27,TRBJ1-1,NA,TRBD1,TGTGCCAGCAGTTTATTGACAGGGGAGGCTGAAGCTTTCTTT,CASSLLTGEAEAFF
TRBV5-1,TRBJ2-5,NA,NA,TGCGCCAGCAGCTTACGGTCCCGAGCCGGGGGCCTCCGGGAGACCCAGTACTTC,CASSLRSRAGGLRETQYF
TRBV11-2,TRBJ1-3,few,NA,TGTGCCAGCAGCTTAGGCTACTCTGGAAACACCATATATTTT,CASSLGYSGNTIYF
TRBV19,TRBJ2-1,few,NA,TGTGCCAGTAGTCCATGGGGGAAGGGGAACAATGAGCAGTTCTTC,CASSPWGKGNNEQFF
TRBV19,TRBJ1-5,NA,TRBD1,TGTGCCAGTAGTATAGGAGCGGACAGGGTGAGCAATCAGCCCCAGCATTTT,CASSIGADRVSNQPQHF
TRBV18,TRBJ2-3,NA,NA,TGTGCCAGCTCACCCCTGGGCGGGGATACGCAGTATTTT,CASSPLGGDTQYF
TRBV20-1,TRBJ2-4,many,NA,TGCAGTGCTAGTATGTCAAACATTCAGTACTTC,CSASMSNIQYF
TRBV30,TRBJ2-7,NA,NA,TGTGCCTGGAGTGGGACCGCACACGAGCAGTACTTC,CAWSGTAHEQYF
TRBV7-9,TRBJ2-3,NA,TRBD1,TGTGCCAGCGGACAGGACAGGGGACGCACGCAGTATTTT,CASGQDRGRTQYF
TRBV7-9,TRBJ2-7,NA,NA,TGTGCCAGCAGCTTAGCTATGGACTACGAGCAGTACTTC,CASSLAMDYEQYF
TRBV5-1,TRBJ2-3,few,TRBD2,TGCGCCAGCAGCTTGGGACTAGCGGGAGGCACAGATACGCAGTATTTT,CASSLGLAGGTDTQYF
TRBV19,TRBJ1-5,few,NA,TGTGCCAGTAGTAAACAGGGCCGACAGCCCCAGCATTTT,CASSKQGRQPQHF
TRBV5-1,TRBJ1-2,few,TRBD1,TGCGCCAGCAGCCTAGTGGAGGCAGGGGGCGGTCATGGCTACACCTTC,CASSLVEAGGGHGYTF
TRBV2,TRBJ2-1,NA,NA,TGTGCCAGCAGTGCCTACAATGAGCAGTTCTTC,CASSAYNEQFF
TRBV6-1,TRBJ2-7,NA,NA,TGTCCCGACACCTTCTACGAGCAGTACTTC,CPDTFYEQYF
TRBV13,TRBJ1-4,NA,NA,TGTGCCAGCAGCTTAGGAGGGTTTAATGAAAAACTGTTTTTT,CASSLGGFNEKLFF
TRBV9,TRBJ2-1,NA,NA,TGTGCCAGCAGTGAATCCAATGAGCAGTTCTTC,CASSESNEQFF
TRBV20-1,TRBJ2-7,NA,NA,TGCAGTGCTAGAGGGTACGAGCAGTACTTC,CSARGYEQYF
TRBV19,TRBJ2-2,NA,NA,TGTGCCAGTAGACCGGCAGGGAACGGGGCCGGGGAGCTGTTTTTT,CASRPAGNGAGELFF
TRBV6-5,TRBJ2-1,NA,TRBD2,TGTGCCAGCAGTTACAATGCAGCGGGGGGGCGCAATGAGCAGTTCTTC,CASSYNAAGGRNEQFF
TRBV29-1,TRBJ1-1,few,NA,TGCAGCGCGAGGGGTAGTGGAAACACTGAAGCTTTCTTT,CSARGSGNTEAFF
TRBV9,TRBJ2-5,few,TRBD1,TGTGCCAGCAGCGTATGGGGACAGCAAGAGACCCAGTACTTC,CASSVWGQQETQYF
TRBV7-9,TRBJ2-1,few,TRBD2,TGTGCCAGCAGCTTGAGCGGGAGTCTCTACAATGAGCAGTTCTTC,CASSLSGSLYNEQFF
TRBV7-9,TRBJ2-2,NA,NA,TGTGCCAGCAGCTTAGTGGGGGCGAACACCGGGGAGCTGTTTTTT,CASSLVGANTGELFF
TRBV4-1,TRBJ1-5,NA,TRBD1,TGCGCCAGCAGCCAACCGACAGGGGCTTATAGCAATCAGCCCCAGCATTTT,CASSQPTGAYSNQPQHF
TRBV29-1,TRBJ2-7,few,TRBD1,TGCAGCGTGAAACCGGGACAGGGGTCCCACGAGCAGTACTTC,CSVKPGQGSHEQYF
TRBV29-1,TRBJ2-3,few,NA,TGCAGCGTTGAGTCCCGGACGGGTGATACGCAGTATTTT,CSVESRTGDTQYF
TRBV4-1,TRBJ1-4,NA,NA,TGCGCCAGCAGCCAAGTAACGGGTGGCACGGTCAATGAAAAACTGTTTTTT,CASSQVTGGTVNEKLFF
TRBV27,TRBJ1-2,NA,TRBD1,TGTGCCAGCAGTTTCGGAACAGGGGCGTATGGCTACACCTTC,CASSFGTGAYGYTF
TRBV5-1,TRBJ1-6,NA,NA,TGCGCCAGCAGCTTGGAAGGGGGAAAGTCACCCCTCCACTTT,CASSLEGGKSPLHF
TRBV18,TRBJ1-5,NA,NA,TGTGCCAGCTCACCACGAGGGAATAACGAGCCCCAGCATTTT,CASSPRGNNEPQHF
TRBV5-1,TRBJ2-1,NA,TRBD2,TGCGCCAGCAGCTTGCGGTTGCCTAGCGGGGCCTACAACTACAATGAGCAGTTCTTC,CASSLRLPSGAYNYNEQFF
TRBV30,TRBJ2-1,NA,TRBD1,TGTGCCTGGAGTCGACAGGGGGTGAATGAGCAGTTCTTC,CAWSRQGVNEQFF
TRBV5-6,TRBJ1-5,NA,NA,TGTGCCAGCAGCTCTAAAAGTGATCGTCAGCCCCAGCATTTT,CASSSKSDRQPQHF
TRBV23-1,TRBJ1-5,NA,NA,TGCGCCAGCAGTCAAGGCGTGTGGGAGGATCAGCCCCAGCATTTT,CASSQGVWEDQPQHF
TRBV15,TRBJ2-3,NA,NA,TGTGCCACCAGCAGAGATAACTTGGCAGGGTCGGTTCCAGATACGCAGTATTTT,CATSRDNLAGSVPDTQYF
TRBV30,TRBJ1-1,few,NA,TGTGCCTGGAGTGTATCGGTGAACACTGAAGCTTTCTTT,CAWSVSVNTEAFF
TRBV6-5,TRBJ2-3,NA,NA,TGTGCCAGCAGTTACAGTGAGAGAGATACGCAGTATTTT,CASSYSERDTQYF
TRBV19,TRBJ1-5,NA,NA,TGTGCCAGTAACAGGAGCAATCAGCCCCAGCATTTT,CASNRSNQPQHF
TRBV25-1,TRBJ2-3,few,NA,TGTGCCAGCAGTGACTTCGGGAGAAAGACAGATACGCAGTATTTT,CASSDFGRKTDTQYF
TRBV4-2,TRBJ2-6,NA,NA,TGTGCCAGCAGCCAAGGGGAAGAGGTACCGGTCCTGACTTTC,CASSQGEEVPVLTF